Following are 8 T cell receptor beta chains from one sample sequenced in a study of cytomegalovirus exposure and HLA in healthy donors. The PCR employed 60 Vbeta primers together with 13 Jbeta primers. Data came from immunoSEQ multiplex PCR; TCRdb stores just in-frame clones and leaves some out. The sample has about 150,000 clones, less than 65% seen once. Material: PBMCs. The receptors stem from a woman in her twenties or thirties in good health and CMV-seropositive.

This clone was picked up many times. The V and J genes are TRBV6-4 and TRBJ1-2; no clear D gene. Looked up from germline, CDR1 is MRHNA and CDR2 is SNTAGT. This CDR3 spans 13 amino acids. The ends were cut back, 3 bases at V and 1 base at J, with 6 bases in the middle. CDR3 coding DNA: TGTGCCAGCAGTGAGACGGGTAACTATGGCTACACCTTC. Its translation is CASSETGNYGYTF.

V usage is TRBV6-5 and J usage is TRBJ2-6, with D possibly matching TRBD1 (6 bases). V was trimmed by 5 bases and J by 1 base, leaving 9 bases between them. Germline CDR1 and CDR2: MNHEY and SVGAGI. CDR3 size: 15 residues. The CDR3 reads CASSAGTSGANVLTF. The CDR3 DNA sequence: TGTGCCAGCAGTGCCGGGACATCTGGGGCCAACGTCCTGACTTTC.

The chain has TRBV9 and TRBJ2-4; no firm D call. Germline loops: CDR1 SGDLS, CDR2 YYNGEE. Trimming cost V 0 bases and J 0 bases, with 7 bases left between them. The CDR3 contains 15 residues. The CDR3 nucleotides read TGTGCCAGCAGCGTAGGTCCCCTAGCCAAAAACATTCAGTACTTC. Amino acids: CASSVGPLAKNIQYF.

The chain carries TRBV5-1 and TRBJ2-3; D ambiguous. The CDR3 covers 14 residues. Trimming stripped 0 bases from V and 5 bases from J, with 10 bases between. From germline, CDR1 is SGHRS and CDR2 YFSETQ. The CDR3, as DNA: TGCGCCAGCAGCTTGGCCACCGCCGGAGATACGCAGTATTTT. Translating gives CASSLATAGDTQYF.

The chain links TRBV28 to TRBJ1-1, with 7 bases aligning to TRBD1. Losses at the gene ends were 4 bases for V and 1 base for J; bases not matched to a gene: 3. The germline V gene encodes CDR1 MDHEN and CDR2 SYDVKM. The CDR3 contains 14 residues. The CDR3 region has the DNA TGTGCCAGCAGTTCTGGACAGGAGAACACTGAAGCTTTCTTT. This sequence encodes CASSSGQENTEAFF.

In the case of this clone: Other DNA sequences in this specimen translate into the identical CDR3. This sequence joins TRBV5-1 and TRBJ2-2; tentative D call: TRBD1 (6 bases). Germline loops: CDR1 SGHRS, CDR2 YFSETQ. This CDR3 spans 15 amino acids. V lost 0 bases and J 4 bases, leaving 10 bases between the germline ends. The CDR3 sequence is CASSLAGVGTGELFF. The CDR3 region has the DNA TGCGCCAGCAGCTTGGCAGGGGTAGGCACCGGGGAGCTGTTTTTT.

This clone was detected only a few times. The genes are TRBV10-1 and TRBJ2-3; TRBD1 agrees at 7 bases. The CDR3 runs 16 residues. V gave up 5 bases and J gave up 2 bases; unmatched junction bases: 10. Looked up from germline, CDR1 is WNHNN and CDR2 is SYGVQD (reference sequence). The CDR3 sequence: CASSPNRQGSTDTQYF. The CDR3 DNA is TGCGCCAGCAGTCCAAACCGACAGGGATCCACAGATACGCAGTATTTT.

The genes are TRBV5-4 and TRBJ2-1; unclear D gene. V lost 4 bases and J 10 bases, leaving 12 bases between the germline ends. The CDR3 spans 12 residues. CDR1 and CDR2 from the germline V gene are SGHNT and YYREEE (reference sequence). CDR3 coding DNA: TGTGCCAGCAGCCTCCCGAGCCGAGAGCAGTTCTTC. This encodes CASSLPSREQFF. The complete variable domain, with remaining parts taken from reference TRBV5-4 and TRBJ2-1, reads ETGVTQSPTHLIKTRGQQVTLRCSSQSGHNTVSWYQQALGQGPQFIFQYYREEENGRGNFPPRFSGLQFPNYSSELNVNALELDDSALYLCASSLPSREQFFGPGTRLTVL.